One T cell receptor (beta chain) is described in this entry. Its target is not known. Subsets obtained from CD4+ cells comprised CD45RA+ naive and CD45RA-negative memory cells. These data originate in a study of shared clonotypes between healthy human individuals. Overall study context: Donors had three CD4 naive, three CD4 memory, two CD8 naive and one CD8 memory plate apiece.

In the original processing: Filtering differed since immunoSEQ provided only junctions, with no quality scores. Clones were sequenced by immunoSEQ multiplex PCR, and TCRdb holds only the in-frame ones, with some missing. D and trimming were read from the DNA, whereas the V and J calls and clone size are those reported in that table. This table has about 1.1 million clones, more than 75% appearing once. CDR3 length: 13 amino acids. The V and J ends lost 5 bases and 6 bases respectively, with 15 bases between them. The germline V gene has CDR1 SGHRS and CDR2 YFSETQ. General study points: Read depth was anticipated to influence clonotype sharing among donors.

The chain combines TRBV5-1 with TRBJ2-7; D might be TRBD1 or TRBD2, each matching 5 bases. The TCR comes from a man aged 18 to 29 in good health. Some clones in this sample may be carry-over from other donors' samples. Sequencing input: memory CD4+ T cells from PBMCs. Subset reported: CD45RA-negative fraction. As DNA, the CDR3 is TGCGCCAGCAGTCCACTTACCGGGACCGAGCAGTACTTC. Its protein is CASSPLTGTEQYF.